A single sample gave rise to the 20 T cell receptor beta chains below, sequenced in a study of OX40 agonist ivuxolimab in advanced cancers. Assay: immunoSEQ multiplex PCR; the TCRdb copy retains only in-frame clones and omits some. In the table there are 94,000 or so clones, roughly 80% of which are singletons. The sample here was CD4+ or CD8+ T cells sorted from blood, taken in a trial of the OX40 agonist ivuxolimab. The receptors stem from an adult with an advanced solid tumor such as melanoma, head and neck, liver or kidney cancer.

The rearrangement uses TRBV4-1 and TRBJ1-1; D gene unclear. Between the trimmed V and J ends, which lost 0 bases and 0 bases, there was a span of 8 bases. The germline V gene encodes CDR1 MGHRA and CDR2 YSYEKL. CDR3 length equals 15 residues. CDR3 DNA: TGCGCCAGCAGCCAAGATCCGGGGATGAACACTGAAGCTTTCTTT. Its translation is CASSQDPGMNTEAFF.

The chain employs TRBV6-1 and TRBJ1-2, with D tentatively TRBD1 (5 bases). Germline V gives CDR1 MNHNS, CDR2 SASEGT. CDR3 length: 14 amino acids. The V end lost 7 bases, the J end lost 2 bases, and 14 bases lay between the germline ends. The CDR3 DNA reads as TGTGCCAGCACCGGGGCGAATCTGAACTATGGCTACACCTTC. Translated: CASTGANLNYGYTF.

The V gene is TRBV7-7, the J gene TRBJ2-7; 14 bases align to TRBD2. This CDR3 contains 14 residues. The V segment lost 4 bases and the J segment 5 bases; nucleotides outside the gene matches: 1. CDR1 is SSHAT, CDR2 FNYEAQ, per germline (reference sequence). CDR3 bases: TGTGCCAGCAGCTCGGGACTAGCGGGAGACGAGCAGTACTTC. Translating gives CASSSGLAGDEQYF.

This chain joins TRBV27 and TRBJ2-1, with unresolved D. Trimming pared 4 bases from V and 6 bases from J, leaving 4 bases between. The germline CDR1 and CDR2 sequences are MNHEY and SMNVEV (reference sequence). The CDR3 has 11 amino acids. The CDR3 sequence: CASSSRNEQFF. The CDR3 nucleotides are TGTGCCAGCAGTTCTCGCAATGAGCAGTTCTTC.

The chain combines TRBV7-2 with TRBJ2-7; D gene ambiguous. The CDR3 is 12 residues long. V was clipped by 3 bases and J by 5 bases, with 8 bases between them. The germline V gene encodes CDR1 SGHTA and CDR2 FQGNSA. The CDR3 coding sequence is TGTGCCAGCAGCTTTGATTATGACGAGCAGTACTTC. Translated, it gives CASSFDYDEQYF.

The chain recombines TRBV2 with TRBJ1-3; weak D call: TRBD1 (5 bases). The V end lost 6 bases, the J end lost 2 bases, and 11 bases lay between the germline ends. Germline-derived CDR1 and CDR2 are SNHLY and FYNNEI. The CDR3 totals 14 residues. The CDR3 loop reads CASSEGTAGNTIYF. The CDR3 DNA is TGTGCCAGCAGCGAGGGGACGGCTGGAAACACCATATATTTT.

This chain uses TRBV15 with TRBJ2-7; 9 nucleotides match TRBD1. V dropped 5 bases and J dropped 1; count of bases not matched to a gene: 6. Germline CDR1 LNHNV, CDR2 YYDKDF (reference sequence). CDR3 length: 15 amino acids. CDR3 loop: CATSLLTGGSYEQYF. The CDR3 coding sequence is TGTGCCACCAGCCTATTGACAGGGGGTTCCTACGAGCAGTACTTC. Full variable domain (outside the CDR3, taken from reference TRBV15 and TRBJ2-7): DAMVIQNPRYQVTQFGKPVTLSCSQTLNHNVMYWYQQKSSQAPKLLFHYYDKDFNNEADTPDNFQSRRPNTSFCFLDIRSPGLGDTAMYLCATSLLTGGSYEQYFGPGTRLTVT.

The rearrangement uses TRBV5-1 and TRBJ1-1; D perhaps matches TRBD1 (5 bases). V lost 4 bases and J 3 bases, leaving 13 bases between the germline ends. The CDR3 has 14 residues. Germline V gene lookup returns CDR1 SGHRS and CDR2 YFSETQ. The CDR3: CASSPEGEYTEAFF. CDR3 sequence (DNA): TGCGCCAGCAGCCCCGAAGGGGAATACACTGAAGCTTTCTTT.

This chain connects TRBV9 to TRBJ1-2; a weak D match, TRBD1 (6 bases). Looked up from germline, CDR1 is SGDLS and CDR2 is YYNGEE. The CDR3 is 14 residues long. The germline V and J ends were trimmed by 0 bases and 7 bases, with 13 bases remaining between them. The CDR3 DNA is TGTGCCAGCAGCGTAGAATCAGGGGCCGGTGGCTACACCTTC. The encoded protein is CASSVESGAGGYTF.

The chain employs TRBV5-1 and TRBJ1-1; TRBD1 aligns across 12 bases. Germline assignment: CDR1 SGHRS and CDR2 YFSETQ. The CDR3 loop spans 15 amino acids. J was trimmed by 5 bases and V by 4 bases; bases with no gene match: 6. The CDR3 DNA sequence: TGCGCCAGCAGCCCTGGGACAGGGGGCAAAACTGAAGCTTTCTTT. It yields the protein CASSPGTGGKTEAFF. The full variable domain, with the rest looked up from reference TRBV5-1 and TRBJ1-1, is KAGVTQTPRYLIKTRGQQVTLSCSPISGHRSVSWYQQTPGQGLQFLFEYFSETQRNKGNFPGRFSGRQFSNSRSEMNVSTLELGDSALYLCASSPGTGGKTEAFFGQGTRLTVV.

The V gene is TRBV7-2, the J gene TRBJ2-1, with TRBD2 identical over 11 bases. Germline assignment: CDR1 SGHTA and CDR2 FQGNSA. Trimming removed 5 bases from V and 6 bases from J; junction bases left unmatched: 12. The CDR3 totals 17 residues. The CDR3, as DNA: TGTGCCAGCAGCCCCCGTGCCCTAGCGGGAGGCTTCAATGAGCAGTTCTTC. Translated, it gives CASSPRALAGGFNEQFF.

The chain combines TRBV6-5 with TRBJ2-7, with D unclear. The CDR3 covers 13 residues. Between the trimmed V and J ends, which lost 0 bases and 0 bases, there was a span of 3 bases. The germline gives CDR1 MNHEY, CDR2 SVGAGI. CDR3 DNA sequence: TGTGCCAGCAGTTACTCGTCCTCCTACGAGCAGTACTTC. Protein product: CASSYSSSYEQYF.

CDR3 in DNA: TGTGCCAGGGCTCCAGGGAATGCAACTAATGAAAAACTGTTTTTT. Translation gives CARAPGNATNEKLFF. The genes are TRBV5-3 and TRBJ1-4, with D tentatively TRBD1 (5 bases). TRBV5-3 is an ORF, and what it does is uncertain. The V end was cut by 8 bases, the J end by 0 bases, with 14 bases between. The CDR3 loop spans 15 amino acids.

The chain has TRBV5-1 and TRBJ2-7, with 8 bases identical to TRBD2. The germline gives CDR1 SGHRS, CDR2 YFSETQ. The CDR3 is 16 amino acids. The V segment lost 0 bases and the J segment 4 bases; nucleotides outside the gene matches: 9. DNA for the CDR3: TGCGCCAGCAGCTTGGCCTTGCGGGGGGCCTCATACGAGCAGTACTTC. Its translation: CASSLALRGASYEQYF.

This chain joins TRBV11-3 and TRBJ2-1, with 9 bases fitting TRBD2. Trimming removed 4 bases from V and 9 bases from J; junction bases left unmatched: 10. Germline CDR1 and CDR2: SGHNT and YENEEA. The CDR3 spans 15 residues. The CDR3: CASSSRTSARGEQFF. CDR3 nucleotides: TGTGCCAGCAGCTCAAGGACTAGCGCCCGAGGTGAGCAGTTCTTC.

The CDR3 here is CASSVELNSYNEQFF. The DNA for the CDR3 is TGTGCCAGCAGCGTAGAGCTCAACTCCTACAATGAGCAGTTCTTC. The chain joins TRBV9 to TRBJ2-1; no definite D call. The CDR3 totals 15 residues. V was trimmed by 0 bases and J by 0 bases, leaving 7 bases between them. Germline CDR1 SGDLS, CDR2 YYNGEE.

The V and J genes are TRBV19 and TRBJ1-1; 8 nucleotides align to TRBD1. J lost 11 bases, V lost 6 bases, and 20 bases had no gene match. CDR3 length: 16 residues. Looked up from germline, CDR1 is LNHDA and CDR2 is SQIVND (reference sequence). The CDR3, as DNA: TGTGCCAGTAGACTCGCAGGGGGCGCGGACGGAGTTGAGGCTTTCTTT. Translated, it gives CASRLAGGADGVEAFF.

The chain employs TRBV28 and TRBJ2-3, with 10 bases identical to TRBD2. The CDR3 has 15 residues. The ends lost 5 bases at V and 2 bases at J; junction bases unmatched: 4. Germline V gene data show CDR1 as MDHEN and CDR2 as SYDVKM. For the CDR3, the DNA is TGTGCCAGCAGTCTAGCGGGAGCCACCACAGATACGCAGTATTTT. Translating gives CASSLAGATTDTQYF.

This chain uses TRBV21-1 with TRBJ1-1. TRBV21-1 is tagged as a pseudogene. CDR3 length equals 16 residues. The CDR3 DNA reads TGTGCCAGCAGCCCCTCCCGACAGCGGGGGAACACTGAAGCTTTCTTT. It is translated as CASSPSRQRGNTEAFF.

The chain is built from TRBV11-2 and TRBJ2-1; 14 bases fit TRBD2. The CDR3 sequence is 16 residues long. Germline V lookup: CDR1 SGHAT, CDR2 FQNNGV. J lost 7 bases, V lost 5 bases, and 7 bases had no gene match. The CDR3 coding sequence is TGTGCCAGCAGCCCACTCGGGACTAGCGGGAGAAATGAGCAGTTCTTC. This sequence encodes CASSPLGTSGRNEQFF.